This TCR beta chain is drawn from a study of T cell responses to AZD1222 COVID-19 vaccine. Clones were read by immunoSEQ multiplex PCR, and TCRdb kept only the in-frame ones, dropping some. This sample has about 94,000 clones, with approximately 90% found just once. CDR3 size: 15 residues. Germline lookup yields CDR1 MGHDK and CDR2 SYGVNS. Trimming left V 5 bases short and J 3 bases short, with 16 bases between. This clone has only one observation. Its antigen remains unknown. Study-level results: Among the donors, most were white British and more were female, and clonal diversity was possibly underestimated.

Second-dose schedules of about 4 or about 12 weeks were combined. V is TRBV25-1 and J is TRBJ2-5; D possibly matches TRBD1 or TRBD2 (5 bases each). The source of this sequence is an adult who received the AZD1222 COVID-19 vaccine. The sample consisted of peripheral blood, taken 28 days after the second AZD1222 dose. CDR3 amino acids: CASSLTGTPEETQYF. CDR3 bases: TGTGCCAGCAGTCTTACCGGGACCCCGGAAGAGACCCAGTACTTC.